These 20 T cell receptor beta chains came from one sample sequenced in a study of blood T cell repertoires in COVID-19. Generated by immunoSEQ multiplex PCR, the TCRdb table keeps only in-frame clones and is missing some. The sample shows some 170,000 clones, 85% of them seen only once. The sample taken for sequencing was peripheral blood. The receptors were sampled from a woman aged 55-70 years with acute or convalescent COVID-19.

This clone appeared a single time. The chain carries TRBV19 and TRBJ1-4; D unclear. This CDR3 contains 14 residues. In germline, CDR1 is LNHDA, CDR2 SQIVND (reference sequence). Trimming shortened V by 2 bases and J by 8 bases, and 12 bases separated the two germline ends. The CDR3 coding sequence is TGTGCCAGTAGTATAAGTAGGAGAAGCGAAAAACTGTTTTTT. Translating gives CASSISRRSEKLFF.

The rearrangement uses TRBV3-1 (or the pseudogene TRBV3-2) and TRBJ2-1, with TRBD2 identical over 11 bases. V lost 2 bases, J lost 6 bases, and 6 bases stayed unmatched. This CDR3 has 16 amino acids. The germline V gene encodes CDR1 LGHDT and CDR2 YNNKEL (reference sequence). CDR3 loop: CASSQLAGGRRNEQFF. CDR3 coding DNA: TGTGCCAGCAGCCAACTAGCGGGAGGCCGACGCAATGAGCAGTTCTTC.

This sequence joins TRBV6-1 and TRBJ1-1, with D maybe TRBD1 (6 bases). The germline V and J ends were trimmed by 1 base and 1 base, with 10 bases remaining between them. Germline V gene data show CDR1 as MNHNS and CDR2 as SASEGT. The CDR3 runs to 15 residues. The CDR3 DNA reads as TGTGCCAGCAGTGAAGACGGCAGGGGGAACACTGAAGCTTTCTTT. Amino acids: CASSEDGRGNTEAFF.

The chain combines TRBV11-2 with TRBJ1-4, with no clear D. V shed 4 bases and J shed 7 bases, with 10 bases lying between them. Germline CDR1 reads SGHAT; CDR2 reads FQNNGV. This CDR3 is 13 amino acids long. CDR3 sequence reads: CASSSQRSEKLFF. CDR3 nucleotides: TGTGCCAGCAGCTCCCAGAGGAGTGAAAAACTGTTTTTT.

This clone was found once. This rearrangement joins TRBV3-1 (or the pseudogene TRBV3-2) to TRBJ2-5; D is possibly TRBD2 (5 bases). Germline CDR1 reads LGHDT; CDR2 reads YNNKEL (reference sequence). There are 17 residues in the CDR3. V gave up 4 bases and J gave up 5 bases, with 23 bases separating them. The CDR3 here is CASSLAGSGSFRETQYF. CDR3 bases: TGTGCCAGCAGCCTTGCCGGCTCGGGATCCTTTCGGGAGACCCAGTACTTC.

This clone was observed a few times. This chain uses TRBV27 with TRBJ1-6; the match to TRBD1 covers 8 bases. The germline V gene has CDR1 MNHEY and CDR2 SMNVEV (reference sequence). Trimming removed 7 bases from V and 5 bases from J; junction bases left unmatched: 4. This CDR3 has 14 amino acids. CDR3 sequence: CASTNRGNNSPLHF. The CDR3 coding sequence is TGTGCCAGCACCAACAGGGGGAATAATTCACCCCTCCACTTT.

The V gene is TRBV3-1 (or the pseudogene TRBV3-2), the J gene TRBJ1-2; the D is unclear. Trimming removed 0 bases at V and 8 bases at J, with 19 bases between. The CDR3 spans 16 residues. Germline V gene lookup returns CDR1 LGHDT and CDR2 YNNKEL (reference sequence). The CDR3 bases are TGTGCCAGCAGCCAAGATCCTACCGCGCGAGGTGGGGGCTACACCTTC. Encoded protein: CASSQDPTARGGGYTF.

This rearrangement joins TRBV7-8 to TRBJ1-4, with a weak D call TRBD1 (5 bases). Germline CDR1 and CDR2: SGHVS and FQNEAQ. The CDR3 is made up of 15 amino acids. V was shortened by 3 bases and J by 4 bases, with 12 bases between the two germline ends. CDR3 residues: CASSFGGGVNEKLFF. DNA of the CDR3: TGTGCCAGCAGCTTCGGTGGAGGGGTTAATGAAAAACTGTTTTTT.

The genes are TRBV3-1 (or the pseudogene TRBV3-2) and TRBJ2-1; D perhaps matches TRBD1 (6 bases). The ends were cut back, 6 bases at V and 9 bases at J, with 9 bases in the middle. Germline assignment: CDR1 LGHDT and CDR2 YNNKEL (reference sequence). The CDR3 covers 11 residues. The DNA for the CDR3 is TGTGCCAGCAGAACAGGGTTTGAGCAGTTCTTC. This codes for CASRTGFEQFF.

This CDR3 is CASYRGGMGNQPQHF. The CDR3 bases are TGTGCCAGTTATCGGGGGGGAATGGGGAATCAGCCCCAGCATTTT. The chain couples TRBV6-5 to TRBJ1-5, with a tentative D call TRBD1 (5 bases). Germline V lookup: CDR1 MNHEY, CDR2 SVGAGI. The CDR3 totals 15 residues. Trimming removed 9 bases from V and 4 bases from J, with 19 bases in between.

V usage is TRBV9 and J usage is TRBJ2-5; D may be TRBD1 (6 bases). The V gene's germline CDR1 is SGDLS and CDR2 YYNGEE. Trimming removed 0 bases at V and 2 bases at J, with 8 bases between. The CDR3 runs 14 residues. The CDR3 sequence is CASSVGTDQETQYF. The DNA for the CDR3 is TGTGCCAGCAGCGTAGGGACAGATCAAGAGACCCAGTACTTC. Full variable domain (missing parts from reference TRBV9 and TRBJ2-5): DSGVTQTPKHLITATGQRVTLRCSPRSGDLSVYWYQQSLDQGLQFLIQYYNGEERAKGNILERFSAQQFPDLHSELNLSSLELGDSALYFCASSVGTDQETQYFGPGTRLLVL.

About this clone itself: This sample also contains other DNA sequences that code for the same CDR3. This chain uses TRBV6-5 with TRBJ1-3; D call uncertain. The germline V gene encodes CDR1 MNHEY and CDR2 SVGAGI. V was cut by 0 bases and J by 0 bases, with 6 bases left in between. The CDR3 sequence is 15 residues long. The CDR3 DNA sequence: TGTGCCAGCAGTTACTCGCGGGACTCTGGAAACACCATATATTTT. Amino acids: CASSYSRDSGNTIYF.

The chain combines TRBV5-1 with TRBJ2-1, with D possibly matching TRBD2 (5 bases). CDR3 length: 15 amino acids. CDR1 and CDR2 from the germline V gene are SGHRS and YFSETQ. V lost 0 bases and J lost 8, with 15 bases in between. The DNA of the CDR3 is TGCGCCAGCAGCTTGGCACTAGTTTCTCAGTATGAGCAGTTCTTC. It translates to CASSLALVSQYEQFF.

The chain employs TRBV28 and TRBJ2-3, with D possibly being TRBD1 (5 bases). This CDR3 is 15 amino acids long. Germline values: CDR1 MDHEN, CDR2 SYDVKM. The V and J ends lost 4 bases and 2 bases respectively, with 13 bases between them. The CDR3 sequence is CASSSLGPLTDTQYF. In nucleotides, the CDR3 is TGTGCCAGCAGTTCTTTGGGGCCCCTCACAGATACGCAGTATTTT. The whole variable domain, remainder taken from reference TRBV28 and TRBJ2-3, is DVKVTQSSRYLVKRTGEKVFLECVQDMDHENMFWYRQDPGLGLRLIYFSYDVKMKEKGDIPEGYSVSREKKERFSLILESASTNQTSMYLCASSSLGPLTDTQYFGPGTRLTVL.

This sequence joins TRBV19 and TRBJ2-7, with D possibly matching TRBD1 (5 bases). Between the trimmed V and J ends, which lost 4 bases and 2 bases, there was a span of 21 bases. The CDR3 length is 17 residues. CDR1 and CDR2 from the germline V gene are LNHDA and SQIVND (reference sequence). This CDR3 is CASSKGYGSPGPYEQYF. The CDR3 DNA sequence: TGTGCCAGTAGTAAGGGGTATGGCTCTCCTGGGCCCTACGAGCAGTACTTC. Variable domain in full (rest from reference TRBV19 and TRBJ2-7): DGGITQSPKYLFRKEGQNVTLSCEQNLNHDAMYWYRQDPGQGLRLIYYSQIVNDFQKGDIAEGYSVSREKKESFPLTVTSAQKNPTAFYLCASSKGYGSPGPYEQYFGPGTRLTVT.

V usage is TRBV6-5 and J usage is TRBJ1-1; TRBD1 matches 7 bases. V shed 6 bases, J shed 2 bases, and the junction held 6 bases outside the gene matches. Germline CDR1 is MNHEY and CDR2 is SVGAGI. CDR3 length: 14 amino acids. The CDR3 nucleotides are TGTGCCAGCAGAGAGACAGGGCCAAACACTGAAGCTTTCTTT. It yields the protein CASRETGPNTEAFF.

The rearrangement uses TRBV10-2 and TRBJ2-3; 8 nucleotides match TRBD2. The CDR3 sequence is 15 residues long. Germline assignment: CDR1 WSHSY and CDR2 SAAADI. J lost 5 bases, V lost 9 bases, and 13 bases had no gene match. CDR3 sequence: CASRIGAGEGDTQYF. DNA for the CDR3: TGCGCCAGTAGAATTGGAGCGGGAGAGGGAGATACGCAGTATTTT.

This rearrangement joins TRBV9 to TRBJ1-2; D unclear. This CDR3 has 14 residues. Germline CDR1 SGDLS, CDR2 YYNGEE. V was shortened by 0 bases and J by 2 bases, with 8 bases between the two germline ends. CDR3 bases: TGTGCCAGCAGCGTAGAACAGTTAAACTATGGCTACACCTTC. It is translated as CASSVEQLNYGYTF.

The chain recombines TRBV28 with TRBJ1-2; D is undetermined. From germline, CDR1 is MDHEN and CDR2 SYDVKM. The CDR3 consists of 12 residues. The V and J ends lost 6 bases and 6 bases respectively, with 11 bases between them. Here the CDR3 DNA reads TGTGCCAGCAGGGTTCCTGAGAATGGCTACACCTTC. Protein product: CASRVPENGYTF.

Written as DNA, the CDR3 is TGTGCCAGCAGTTACTCCCCGTCCTACAATGAGCAGTTCTTC. The encoded protein is CASSYSPSYNEQFF. The J gene is TRBJ2-1, the V gene TRBV6-5; D call uncertain. CDR3 size: 14 residues. V lost 0 bases to trimming and J lost 1 base, with 4 bases between them. Germline lookup yields CDR1 MNHEY and CDR2 SVGAGI.